This T cell receptor beta chain was found in a study of blood T cell repertoires in COVID-19 (dated by TCRdb to 2018 to 2021). With regard to the full study: Samples from collaborators originated in the United States, Italy and Spain and spanned both the acute and convalescent phases of COVID-19. The material from the prospective study consisted of cDNA or gDNA derived from T cells, B-cell-depleted T cells, or PBMCs. The dataset comprised deeply sampled blood TCRbeta repertoires from subjects exposed to, actively infected with, or recovered from COVID-19. The repertoires were released in a freely available public database meant as a resource for research on the immune response to SARS-CoV-2. The samples were drawn from two sources: the first 160 participants of the ongoing ImmuneRACE study, and 950 to 1,500 subjects contributed by 6 global collaborators. Nearly every sample came with metadata listing a de-identified subject ID, COVID-19 status, age in years and sex. Where HLA class I and class II types were available, the types were taken from metadata supplied by the sample provider, not from assay-based typing.

Turning to this clone: Its antigen is still unknown. Qualities for individual bases were not recorded, and no much larger clone is one base off.

Collaborating institutions collected whole blood in K2EDTA tubes following their own protocols. For TCRbeta analysis, collaborator samples were shipped as frozen whole blood, as isolated PBMCs, or as DNA extracted from either sample type. Reading from cysteine to phenylalanine, the CDR3 counts 15 amino acids. Only CDR3 DNA remains: 45 bases, in frame from the first base. V and J are truncated by 0 bases and 14 bases respectively, leaving an intervening sequence of 20 bases. Overall study outcomes, separate from this receptor: The quantity of clinical and demographic metadata differed by source and by participant and was supplied without curation.

The immunoSEQ Assay, a bias-controlled multiplex PCR, was used to amplify TCRbeta CDR3 regions from genomic DNA. Under the source paper's analysis protocol: The number of nucleated cells in each sample was estimated from the amplification of reference gene primers within the assay. To quantify the absolute abundance of each unique TCRbeta CDR3 rearrangement, sequence reads were collapsed and filtered. For each sample, productive Simpson clonality was calculated as the square root of Simpson's diversity index across productive rearrangements. TCRdb holds this immuneACCESS table with in-frame rearrangements only. Some clones are missing; in checked studies, unresolved V genes explain under half, and the rest has no known cause. V, J and clone size reflect that table, while D and trimming were determined from the DNA. The table for this sample lists 150,000 to 200,000 clones; 65% to 90% of them were counted only once. The top ten clonotypes cover under 9.5% of the sample.

The receptor chain draws on TRBV23-1 and TRBJ1-5; TRBD1 is a weak D gene call, 5 bases matching. TRBV23-1 is marked as an open reading frame, function uncertain. The clonotype was recovered from a man aged 50 to 59 with active or convalescent COVID-19. Sequenced material: peripheral blood. The sequence in DNA is TGCGCCAGCAGTCAATCTCCGTGGCTGTGGGGACTGAAGCATTTT. This codes for CASSQSPWLWGLKHF.